This T cell receptor (beta chain) comes out of a study of cytomegalovirus exposure and HLA in healthy donors. Primers: 60 Vbeta forward and 13 Jbeta reverse. Under the authors' procedure: Later, an analysis found 75 million to 90 million unique TCR beta chains, and around 10 million of these were shared. Data came from immunoSEQ multiplex PCR; TCRdb stores just in-frame clones and leaves some out. V and J calls and clone size come straight from that table; D and trimming were deduced from the DNA. The table lists roughly 110,000 clones, about 70% of them singletons. The CDR3 loop spans 13 amino acids. Germline CDR1 and CDR2: MDHEN and SYDVKM. Trimming cost V 10 bases and J 1 base, with 13 bases left between them.

The sample consisted of PBMCs. The source of this sequence is a woman between 45 and 60 years old in good health and CMV-seropositive. This chain uses TRBV28 with TRBJ1-1; tentative D call: TRBD1 (6 bases). The CDR3 is CATTGTANTEAFF. The CDR3 DNA sequence: TGTGCCACCACAGGGACGGCGAACACTGAAGCTTTCTTT.